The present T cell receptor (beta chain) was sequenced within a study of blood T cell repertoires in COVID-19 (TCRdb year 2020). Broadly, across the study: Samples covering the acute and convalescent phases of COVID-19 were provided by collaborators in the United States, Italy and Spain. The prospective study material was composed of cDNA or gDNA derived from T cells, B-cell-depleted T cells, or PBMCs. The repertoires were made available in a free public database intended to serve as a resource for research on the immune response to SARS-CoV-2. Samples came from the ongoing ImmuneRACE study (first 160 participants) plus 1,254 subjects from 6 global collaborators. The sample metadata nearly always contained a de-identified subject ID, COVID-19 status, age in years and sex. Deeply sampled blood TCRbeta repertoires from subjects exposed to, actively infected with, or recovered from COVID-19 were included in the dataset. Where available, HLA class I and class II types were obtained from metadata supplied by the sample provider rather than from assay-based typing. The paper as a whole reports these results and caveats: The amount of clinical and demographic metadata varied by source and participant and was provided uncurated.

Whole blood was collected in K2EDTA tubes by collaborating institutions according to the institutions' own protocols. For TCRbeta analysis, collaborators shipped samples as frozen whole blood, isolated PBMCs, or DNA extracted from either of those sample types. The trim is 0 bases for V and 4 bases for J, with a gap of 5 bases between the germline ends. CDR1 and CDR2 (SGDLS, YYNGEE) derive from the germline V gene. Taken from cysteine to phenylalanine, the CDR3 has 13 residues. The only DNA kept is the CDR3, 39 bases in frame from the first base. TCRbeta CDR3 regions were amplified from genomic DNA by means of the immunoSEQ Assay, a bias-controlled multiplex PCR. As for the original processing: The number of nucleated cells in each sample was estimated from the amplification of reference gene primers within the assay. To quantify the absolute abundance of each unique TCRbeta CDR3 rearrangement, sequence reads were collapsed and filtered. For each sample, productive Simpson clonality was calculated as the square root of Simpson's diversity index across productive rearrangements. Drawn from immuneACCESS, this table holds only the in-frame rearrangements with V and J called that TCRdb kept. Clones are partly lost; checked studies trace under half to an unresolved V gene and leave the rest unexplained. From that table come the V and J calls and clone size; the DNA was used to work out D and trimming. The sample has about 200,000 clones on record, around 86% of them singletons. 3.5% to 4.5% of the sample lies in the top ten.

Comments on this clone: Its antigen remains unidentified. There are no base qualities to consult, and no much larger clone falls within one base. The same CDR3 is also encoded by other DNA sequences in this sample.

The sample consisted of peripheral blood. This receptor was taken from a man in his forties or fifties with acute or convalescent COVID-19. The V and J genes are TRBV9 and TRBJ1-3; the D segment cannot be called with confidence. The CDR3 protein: CASSVGEGNTIYF. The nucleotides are TGTGCCAGCAGCGTAGGTGAGGGAAACACCATATATTTT.